This T cell receptor beta chain is from a study of CD4 T cells in relation to SARS-CoV-2 and coronaviruses. Study details: The HLA restriction of the shared crossreactive spike epitopes was mapped.

The CDR3 is 14 residues long. The V end lost 9 bases, the J end lost 7 bases, and 19 bases lay between the germline ends. From germline, CDR1 is MNHEY and CDR2 SMNVEV (reference sequence). The unexposed donors gave CD4+ T cells in about 2011-2018, prior to COVID-19. Deep TCR-beta sequencing used DNA from uncultured naive and memory CD4+ T cells. TCRdb keeps only in-frame clones here, not all; method: immunoSEQ multiplex PCR. This table has around 56,000 clones, about nine tenths appearing once. Study results and limitations: Memory recall responses, not primary responses primed in culture, are what the assay detects. Compared with monoreactive clones, crossreactive clones showed significantly weaker SARS-CoV-2 expansion.

Turning to this clone: Its antigen is not identified.

The sequencing sample was made of memory CD4+ T cells from PBMCs. This TCR derives from a human donor in good health. The J gene is TRBJ1-5, the V gene TRBV27; D gene ambiguous. CDR3: CASSGNLQRQPQHF. In DNA form, the CDR3 reads TGTGCCAGTAGCGGGAATTTACAGCGGCAGCCCCAGCATTTT.